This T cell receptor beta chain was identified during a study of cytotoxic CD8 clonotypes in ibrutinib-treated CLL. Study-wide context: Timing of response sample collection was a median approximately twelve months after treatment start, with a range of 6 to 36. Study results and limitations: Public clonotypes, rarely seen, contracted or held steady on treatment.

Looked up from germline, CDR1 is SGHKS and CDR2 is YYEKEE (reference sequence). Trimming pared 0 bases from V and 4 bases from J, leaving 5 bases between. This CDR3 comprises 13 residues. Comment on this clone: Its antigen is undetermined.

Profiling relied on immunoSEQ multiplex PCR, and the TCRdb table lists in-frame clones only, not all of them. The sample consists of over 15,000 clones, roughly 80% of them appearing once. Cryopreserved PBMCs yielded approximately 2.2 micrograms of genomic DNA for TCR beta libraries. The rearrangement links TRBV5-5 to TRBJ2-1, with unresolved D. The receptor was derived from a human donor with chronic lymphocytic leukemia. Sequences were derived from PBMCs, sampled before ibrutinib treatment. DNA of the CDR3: TGTGCCAGCAGCTTGGTCCTATACAATGAGCAGTTCTTC. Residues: CASSLVLYNEQFF. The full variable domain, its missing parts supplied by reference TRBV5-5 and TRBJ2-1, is DAGVTQSPTHLIKTRGQQVTLRCSPISGHKSVSWYQQVLGQGPQFIFQYYEKEERGRGNFPDRFSARQFPNYSSELNVNALLLGDSALYLCASSLVLYNEQFFGPGTRLTVL.